What follows are 27 T cell receptor beta chains derived from one specimen sequenced in a study of OX40 agonist ivuxolimab in advanced cancers. Data came from immunoSEQ multiplex PCR; TCRdb stores just in-frame clones and leaves some out. The sample gives 75,000 to 100,000 clones, about 86% of which show up once; less than 2.5% is in the top ten. Sequencing used CD4+ or CD8+ T cells sorted from blood, obtained in a trial of the OX40 agonist ivuxolimab. These TCRs come from an adult with an advanced solid tumor such as melanoma, head and neck, liver or kidney cancer.

The chain couples TRBV7-3 to TRBJ2-5; D perhaps matches TRBD2 (6 bases). From germline, CDR1 is SGHTA and CDR2 FQGTGA. CDR3 length: 13 amino acids. With 2 bases removed from V and 5 bases from J, the gap between germline ends came to 9 bases. The CDR3 region is CASSLSRGETQYF. The DNA of the CDR3 is TGTGCCAGCAGCTTATCCCGGGGGGAGACCCAGTACTTC.

The chain carries TRBV7-9 and TRBJ2-1, with 12 bases fitting TRBD2. The germline gives CDR1 SEHNR, CDR2 FQNEAQ (reference sequence). The V and J ends lost 5 bases and 10 bases, in that order; junction bases with no gene match: 6. The CDR3 has 14 amino acids. DNA of the CDR3: TGTGCCAGCAGCCAACTAGCGGGGGGCGGGGAGCAGTTCTTC. Residues: CASSQLAGGGEQFF.

The chain recombines TRBV15 with TRBJ1-2; the D gene is possibly TRBD1 (6 bases). Deletions cut 11 bases from V and 2 bases from J, with 15 bases between. The germline gives CDR1 LNHNV, CDR2 YYDKDF (reference sequence). This CDR3 is built from 13 residues. CDR3 loop: CAAGDRPNYGYTF. The CDR3 coding sequence is TGTGCCGCGGGCGACAGGCCCAACTATGGCTACACCTTC. Supplemented by reference TRBV15 and TRBJ1-2, the full variable domain reads DAMVIQNPRYQVTQFGKPVTLSCSQTLNHNVMYWYQQKSSQAPKLLFHYYDKDFNNEADTPDNFQSRRPNTSFCFLDIRSPGLGDTAMYLCAAGDRPNYGYTFGSGTRLTVV.

The chain is built from TRBV30 and TRBJ2-7; D tentatively reads TRBD1 or TRBD2 (5 bases each). V dropped 2 bases and J dropped 6 bases, with 17 bases sitting between them. CDR3 size: 14 residues. Germline CDR1 is GTSNPN and CDR2 is SVGIG (reference sequence). CDR3 sequence (DNA): TGTGCCTGGAGTAGCCGCCCCCCAGGGACCGAGCAGTACTTC. Translated, it gives CAWSSRPPGTEQYF.

The J gene is TRBJ1-5, the V gene TRBV5-5, with D possibly being TRBD1 (5 bases). The germline CDR1 and CDR2 sequences are SGHKS and YYEKEE (reference sequence). V was clipped by 2 bases and J by 0 bases, with 15 bases between them. The CDR3 consists of 17 residues. As DNA, the CDR3 is TGTGCCAGCAGCTTCGGGCAGGGCCCTTCTAGCAATCAGCCCCAGCATTTT. Protein sequence: CASSFGQGPSSNQPQHF.

The chain has TRBV29-1 and TRBJ2-7; D is undetermined. Trimming cost V 1 base and J 5 bases, with 6 bases left between them. In germline, CDR1 is SQVTM, CDR2 ANQGSEA. The CDR3 runs to 11 residues. CDR3 sequence: CSVEGGDEQYF. As DNA, the CDR3 is TGCAGCGTTGAAGGCGGCGACGAGCAGTACTTC.

CDR3 coding DNA: TGTGCCAGCAGCGTAGCGCTAGCGGGAGAAGGGGAGCAGTACTTC. It yields the protein CASSVALAGEGEQYF. The rearrangement joins TRBV9 to TRBJ2-7; 10 nucleotides match TRBD2. With V trimmed by 0 bases and J by 7 bases, 7 bases remained unmatched. CDR1 and CDR2 from the germline V gene are SGDLS and YYNGEE. This CDR3 is built from 15 residues.

This chain uses TRBV6-6 with TRBJ2-3; a possible D gene is TRBD1 (6 bases). Per germline, CDR1 MNHNY and CDR2 SVGAGI (reference sequence). Trimming removed 4 bases at V and 6 bases at J, with 17 bases between. The CDR3 totals 15 residues. CDR3 residues: CASSLGRGRLDTQYF. The DNA for the CDR3 is TGTGCCAGCAGTTTGGGCAGGGGCCGTTTGGATACGCAGTATTTT.

The sample holds one count of this clone. The CDR3 sequence: CASSPTAKDRANYGYTF. Written as DNA, the CDR3 is TGTGCCAGCAGCCCCACCGCGAAGGACCGAGCTAACTATGGCTACACCTTC. The rearrangement uses TRBV7-3 and TRBJ1-2; D gene uncertain. Germline-derived CDR1 and CDR2 are SGHTA and FQGTGA. CDR3 length: 17 residues. The germline V and J ends were trimmed by 5 bases and 0 bases, with 19 bases remaining between them. The variable domain in full, completed from reference TRBV7-3 and TRBJ1-2, reads GAGVSQTPSNKVTEKGKYVELRCDPISGHTALYWYRQSLGQGPEFLIYFQGTGAADDSGLPNDRFFAVRPEGSVSTLKIQRTERGDSAVYLCASSPTAKDRANYGYTFGSGTRLTVV.

The rearrangement uses TRBV28 and TRBJ1-3, with D maybe TRBD1 (6 bases). The CDR3 contains 18 residues. Trimming removed 2 bases at V and 1 base at J, with 18 bases between. From germline, CDR1 is MDHEN and CDR2 SYDVKM. The CDR3 reads CASSLVLQGPGSGNTIYF. The CDR3 coding sequence is TGTGCCAGCAGTTTAGTTCTTCAGGGGCCGGGGTCTGGAAACACCATATATTTT.

The chain links TRBV5-4 to TRBJ2-3; TRBD2 matches at 8 bases. J gave up 3 bases and V 0 bases, and 9 bases lay outside the gene matches. CDR1 is SGHNT and CDR2 is YYREEE in the germline V gene (reference sequence). CDR3 length: 17 amino acids. The CDR3 nucleotides read TGTGCCAGCAGCTTGGAGCGGGGGACGCTTTTAACAGATACGCAGTATTTT. Translated, it gives CASSLERGTLLTDTQYF.

The rearrangement links TRBV6-4 to TRBJ1-1; D gene ambiguous. Germline CDR1 MRHNA, CDR2 SNTAGT. Trimming took off 2 bases at V and 4 bases at J, with 14 bases between the two ends. The CDR3 length is 15 residues. This CDR3 is CASSDRPWQVTEAFF. CDR3 DNA sequence: TGTGCCAGCAGTGACCGCCCGTGGCAGGTCACTGAAGCTTTCTTT.

The chain joins TRBV6-1 to TRBJ1-5; 7 nucleotides agree with TRBD1. Unmatched junction bases numbered 8, after V lost 1 base and J lost 2 bases. This CDR3 region has 17 residues. Per germline, CDR1 MNHNS and CDR2 SASEGT. CDR3 DNA sequence: TGTGCCAGCAGTGAAGGGGACAGCTTCATGGGCAATCAGCCCCAGCATTTT. It is translated as CASSEGDSFMGNQPQHF.

The J gene is TRBJ1-5, the V gene TRBV6-5, with D possibly TRBD1 on 6 matching bases. V was trimmed by 6 bases and J by 7 bases, leaving 13 bases between them. The CDR3 covers 13 residues. The V gene's germline CDR1 is MNHEY and CDR2 SVGAGI. The CDR3 DNA reads TGTGCCAGCAGGACAGGCCTCTACCAGCCCCAGCATTTT. Amino acid sequence: CASRTGLYQPQHF.

J is TRBJ2-1 and V is TRBV28, with TRBD1 matching over 9 bases. CDR1 and CDR2 (germline): MDHEN, SYDVKM. J lost 1 base, V lost 6 bases, and 7 bases had no gene match. The CDR3 is 16 amino acids. Here the CDR3 DNA reads TGTGCCAGCAGCCGGGGGACAGGGCATTCCTACAATGAGCAGTTCTTC. This sequence encodes CASSRGTGHSYNEQFF. Full variable domain (missing parts from reference TRBV28 and TRBJ2-1): DVKVTQSSRYLVKRTGEKVFLECVQDMDHENMFWYRQDPGLGLRLIYFSYDVKMKEKGDIPEGYSVSREKKERFSLILESASTNQTSMYLCASSRGTGHSYNEQFFGPGTRLTVL.

V usage is TRBV7-8 and J usage is TRBJ2-6; TRBD2 aligns across 16 bases. From germline, CDR1 is SGHVS and CDR2 FQNEAQ. V dropped 5 bases and J dropped 0; count of bases not matched to a gene: 4. The CDR3 runs to 19 residues. This chain's CDR3 is CASSRGLAGGRSGANVLTF. CDR3 nucleotides: TGTGCCAGCAGCCGGGGACTAGCGGGAGGGCGCTCTGGGGCCAACGTCCTGACTTTC. Together with reference TRBV7-8 and TRBJ2-6, the CDR3 gives the full variable domain: GAGVSQSPRYKVAKRGQDVALRCDPISGHVSLFWYQQALGQGPEFLTYFQNEAQLDKSGLPSDRFFAERPEGSVSTLKIQRTQQEDSAVYLCASSRGLAGGRSGANVLTFGAGSRLTVL.

V is TRBV4-3 and J is TRBJ1-1; no firm D call. V shed 2 bases and J shed 2 bases, with 6 bases lying between them. Germline-derived CDR1 and CDR2 are LGHNA and YSLEER. The CDR3 consists of 13 residues. CDR3 sequence (DNA): TGCGCCAGCAGCCAAACGGGTAACACTGAAGCTTTCTTT. Translation gives CASSQTGNTEAFF.

The chain links TRBV28 to TRBJ1-5; D call uncertain. V gave up 8 bases and J gave up 5 bases, with 13 bases separating them. Germline V gene data show CDR1 as MDHEN and CDR2 as SYDVKM. The CDR3 length is 13 residues. The CDR3, as DNA: TGTGCCAGCCAAGGACTCCTACATCAGCCCCAGCATTTT. Protein: CASQGLLHQPQHF.

The chain uses TRBV7-3 and TRBJ2-7; TRBD2 aligns across 10 bases. The CDR3 length is 15 residues. J was trimmed by 6 bases and V by 2 bases; bases with no gene match: 7. Per the germline V gene, CDR1 is SGHTA and CDR2 is FQGTGA. The CDR3 loop is CASSLQASGSSEQYF. The CDR3 nucleotides read TGTGCCAGCAGCTTACAGGCTAGCGGGAGTAGCGAGCAGTACTTC.

This chain uses TRBV7-9 with TRBJ2-2, with D tentatively TRBD1 (5 bases). CDR1 SEHNR and CDR2 FQNEAQ come from the germline V gene (reference sequence). V lost 2 bases and J lost 5, with 9 bases in between. The CDR3 consists of 14 residues. CDR3 amino acids: CASSLKGRTGELFF. The CDR3 region has the DNA TGTGCCAGCAGCTTAAAGGGGCGGACCGGGGAGCTGTTTTTT.

V is TRBV9 and J is TRBJ1-1; no clear D. CDR3 length equals 14 residues. V lost 0 bases and J 1 base, leaving 7 bases between the germline ends. Germline V gene sequence: CDR1 SGDLS, CDR2 YYNGEE. The CDR3 DNA follows: TGTGCCAGCAGCGTAGTCCTAGGGAACACTGAAGCTTTCTTT. It translates to CASSVVLGNTEAFF.

This clone was detected a few times. The rearrangement uses TRBV5-4 and TRBJ2-1; 8 bases align to TRBD2. V was pared by 0 bases and J by 3 bases, with 11 bases of the junction left unmatched. The length of the CDR3 is 18 residues. From germline, CDR1 is SGHNT and CDR2 YYREEE (reference sequence). The CDR3 is CASSLAMLAGWGYNEQFF. The CDR3 coding sequence is TGTGCCAGCAGCTTGGCCATGCTAGCGGGCTGGGGCTACAATGAGCAGTTCTTC.

The chain is built from TRBV28 and TRBJ2-7; no reliable D call. Trimming removed 5 bases at V and 4 bases at J, with 12 bases between. Germline assignment: CDR1 MDHEN and CDR2 SYDVKM. CDR3 length: 13 residues. CDR3 sequence (DNA): TGTGCCAGCAGTGGGTGGACGGGTTACGAGCAGTACTTC. This sequence encodes CASSGWTGYEQYF.

The chain couples TRBV10-3 to TRBJ2-7; 8 nucleotides align to TRBD1. V lost 10 bases to trimming and J lost 4 bases; unmatched junction nucleotides: 21. The germline CDR1 and CDR2 sequences are ENHRY and SYGVKD. The CDR3 runs to 17 residues. CDR3 sequence reads: CATSDPHGTGGKYEQYF. For the CDR3, the DNA is TGTGCCACCAGCGATCCGCACGGGACAGGAGGGAAGTACGAGCAGTACTTC.

The V call is TRBV19, the J call TRBJ1-1; 7 bases align to TRBD1. Germline-derived CDR1 and CDR2 are LNHDA and SQIVND (reference sequence). The CDR3 runs 14 residues. V was pared by 8 bases and J by 1 base, with 7 bases of the junction left unmatched. The CDR3 nucleotides are TGTGCCAGTCGCTACAGGGGACCGAACACTGAAGCTTTCTTT. Encoded protein: CASRYRGPNTEAFF.

The rearrangement links TRBV19 to TRBJ1-5; possible D gene TRBD1, 6 bases. The germline gives CDR1 LNHDA, CDR2 SQIVND (reference sequence). V gave up 5 bases and J gave up 7 bases, with 15 bases separating them. CDR3 length: 14 amino acids. CDR3 region: CASSFQGSGQPQHF. As DNA, the CDR3 is TGTGCCAGTAGTTTCCAGGGGTCGGGACAGCCCCAGCATTTT.

This clone has more than one count but fewer than ten. The V and J genes are TRBV5-1 and TRBJ2-2; 7 bases match TRBD2. The germline V gene encodes CDR1 SGHRS and CDR2 YFSETQ. V was clipped by 7 bases and J by 1 base; unmatched bases: 1. This CDR3 spans 13 amino acids. CDR3: CASASGNTGELFF. The DNA for the CDR3 is TGCGCCAGCGCTAGCGGGAACACCGGGGAGCTGTTTTTT.